This TCR beta chain was sequenced for a study of metastatic and nonmetastatic thyroid tumors. Across the study: Peripheral blood and tumor or nodule samples from malignant and benign thyroid patients were compared. General study points: Reportedly, malignant thyroid tumors had significantly higher TCR beta diversity than benign nodules, in blood and tumor.

Details on this clone: The target antigen is unknown.

In the study's own analysis: To classify distant metastasis in papillary thyroid cancer, a model was built from CDR3 differences across clinicopathological groups. TCRdb re-clonotyped the PCR reads via MiXCR. For this entry, the V and J calls and clone size follow TCRdb and not the study's own pipeline. The data hold 15,000 or so clones, with roughly 25% observed a single time. All patients reached thyroid surgery having received no treatment beforehand. Specimen: tumor tissue. The receptor's source is a female donor with papillary thyroid cancer or a benign thyroid nodule (not recorded which). Some clones in this sample may be carry-over from other donors' samples.

The CDR3 region has the DNA TGTGCCAGCAGCGCAAGAAACTATGGCTACACCTTC. It is translated as CASSARNYGYTF. This chain links TRBV11-2 with TRBJ1-2; D is undetermined. V lost 5 bases to trimming and J lost 2 bases, with 6 bases between them. In germline, CDR1 is SGHAT, CDR2 FQNNGV. The CDR3 runs 12 residues.